Below are 15 T cell receptor beta chains sequenced from a single sample in a study of shared clonotypes between healthy human individuals. TCRdb's copy holds only in-frame clones and misses some; the assay was immunoSEQ multiplex PCR. The table lists about 2.3 million clones, under 95% of them singletons, with 0.37% in the top ten. Sequencing was done on a sample of naive CD4+ T cells from PBMCs. Regarding subset: CD45RA+ positively selected. These receptor sequences come from a man between 18 and 29 years old in good health. Some clones in this sample may be carry-over from other donors' samples.

This clone showed up just once. This chain uses TRBV6-5 with TRBJ1-5; D gene uncertain. V was cut by 2 bases and J by 0 bases, with 8 bases left in between. There are 15 residues in the CDR3. Germline V lookup: CDR1 MNHEY, CDR2 SVGAGI. As DNA, the CDR3 is TGTGCCAGCAGTTACGGGCAGTCTAGCAATCAGCCCCAGCATTTT. This gives the protein CASSYGQSSNQPQHF.

The V gene is TRBV5-1, the J gene TRBJ2-7; D assignment may be TRBD1 or TRBD2 (7 bases each). CDR1 and CDR2 (germline): SGHRS, YFSETQ. This CDR3 is built from 16 residues. Trimming pared 0 bases from V and 5 bases from J, leaving 18 bases between. Here the CDR3 reads CASSLAGGGPSDEQYF. CDR3 DNA: TGCGCCAGCAGCTTGGCAGGGGGAGGGCCCTCGGACGAGCAGTACTTC.

This clone was counted a single time. The rearrangement links TRBV5-6 to TRBJ2-7, with 7 bases matching TRBD1. Losses at the gene ends were 0 bases for V and 2 bases for J; bases not matched to a gene: 8. Germline V gene lookup returns CDR1 SGHDT and CDR2 YYEEEE. This CDR3 has 16 residues. CDR3 nucleotide sequence: TGTGCCAGCAGCTTGGGCGTGACAGGGTACACCTACGAGCAGTACTTC. It translates to CASSLGVTGYTYEQYF.

J is TRBJ1-1 and V is TRBV19; D gene unclear. The germline V gene encodes CDR1 LNHDA and CDR2 SQIVND (reference sequence). The CDR3 spans 16 residues. V was clipped by 5 bases and J by 1 base, with 17 bases between them. In DNA form, the CDR3 reads TGTGCCAGTAGTCTTAGGCCACACAACCGGAACACTGAAGCTTTCTTT. Its translation: CASSLRPHNRNTEAFF.

The chain couples TRBV30 to TRBJ1-2; 7 bases are shared with TRBD1. This CDR3 comprises 12 residues. Per the germline V gene, CDR1 is GTSNPN and CDR2 is SVGIG (reference sequence). V lost 5 bases, J lost 8 bases, and 8 bases stayed unmatched. CDR3 in amino acids: CAWDRVFQGYTF. In DNA form, the CDR3 reads TGTGCCTGGGACAGGGTTTTTCAAGGCTACACCTTC.

The chain is built from TRBV7-9 and TRBJ2-3, with 9 bases identical to TRBD2. This CDR3 region has 15 residues. After removal of 4 bases from V and 2 bases from J, the junction contained 4 bases not matched to a gene. Germline CDR1 is SEHNR and CDR2 is FQNEAQ (reference sequence). The CDR3 loop reads CASSSGLAPTDTQYF. CDR3 coding DNA: TGTGCCAGCAGCTCAGGACTAGCGCCCACAGATACGCAGTATTTT.

The rearrangement links TRBV18 to TRBJ2-1; no reliable D call. Trimming took 3 bases from V and 10 from J, leaving 10 bases between them. The CDR3 totals 12 residues. Germline V gene data show CDR1 as KGHSH and CDR2 as LQKENI. The CDR3 coding sequence is TGTGCCAGCTCACCGATGCAGCACGAGCAGTTCTTC. Protein sequence: CASSPMQHEQFF.

The chain carries TRBV10-3 and TRBJ2-5, with D maybe TRBD1 (6 bases). With the DNA end fitting TRBJ2-7 better, the J assignment may be wrong. CDR3 length: 13 residues. The germline V gene has CDR1 ENHRY and CDR2 SYGVKD. This CDR3 reads CAISRGFAYEQYF. The CDR3, as DNA: TGTGCCATCTCCAGGGGCTTTGCCTACGAGCAGTACTTC.

The V and J genes are TRBV21-1 and TRBJ2-3. TRBV21-1 is a recognized pseudogene. This CDR3 is 15 amino acids long. This chain's CDR3 is CASSKEVNRTDTQYF. In DNA, the CDR3 is TGTGCCAGCAGCAAAGAGGTCAATAGAACAGATACGCAGTATTTT.

The J gene is TRBJ1-1, the V gene TRBV18; D gene ambiguous. V lost 1 base and J 2 bases, leaving 14 bases between the germline ends. The CDR3 has 16 amino acids. CDR1 and CDR2 (germline): KGHSH, LQKENI. CDR3 protein: CASSPLLAEINTEAFF. CDR3 DNA sequence: TGTGCCAGCTCACCACTTCTGGCAGAAATTAACACTGAAGCTTTCTTT.

The sample holds one count of this clone. V gene TRBV2 combines with J gene TRBJ2-5; possible D gene TRBD1, 7 bases. The CDR3 is 13 amino acids. CDR1 is SNHLY, CDR2 FYNNEI, per germline. Trimming stripped 8 bases from V and 8 bases from J, with 18 bases between. CDR3 nucleotide sequence: TGTGCCAGCCATGGAGGGGGCTGGGAAACCCAGTACTTC. Protein sequence: CASHGGGWETQYF.

This clone was seen once. The chain combines TRBV18 with TRBJ2-7, with 11 bases matching TRBD2. The CDR3 is 16 amino acids. The germline CDR1 and CDR2 sequences are KGHSH and LQKENI. V dropped 5 bases and J dropped 1; count of bases not matched to a gene: 7. The CDR3 DNA sequence: TGTGCCAGCTCAGAGGCCGGGACTAGCGGTTCCTACGAGCAGTACTTC. Protein sequence: CASSEAGTSGSYEQYF.

CDR3 sequence (DNA): TGTGCCAGCAGCTCACAAAGGTCCGTCGGTGAAAAACTGTTTTTT. Its protein product is CASSSQRSVGEKLFF. The chain couples TRBV11-2 to TRBJ1-4, with D unresolved. V was trimmed by 4 bases and J by 7 bases, leaving 16 bases between them. The V gene's germline CDR1 is SGHAT and CDR2 FQNNGV. This CDR3 is 15 amino acids long. Together with reference TRBV11-2 and TRBJ1-4, the CDR3 gives the full variable domain: EAGVAQSPRYKIIEKRQSVAFWCNPISGHATLYWYQQILGQGPKLLIQFQNNGVVDDSQLPKDRFSAERLKGVDSTLKIQPAKLEDSAVYLCASSSQRSVGEKLFFGSGTQLSVL.

This rearrangement joins TRBV28 to TRBJ2-1; tentatively, D is TRBD2 (5 bases). With 2 bases removed from V and 7 bases from J, the gap between germline ends came to 9 bases. The CDR3 has 13 residues. CDR1 is MDHEN, CDR2 SYDVKM, per germline. The CDR3 nucleotides are TGTGCCAGCAGTTTACGGCGGGTGAATGAGCAGTTCTTC. This gives the protein CASSLRRVNEQFF. Based on the CDR3 plus reference TRBV28 and TRBJ2-1, the full variable domain is DVKVTQSSRYLVKRTGEKVFLECVQDMDHENMFWYRQDPGLGLRLIYFSYDVKMKEKGDIPEGYSVSREKKERFSLILESASTNQTSMYLCASSLRRVNEQFFGPGTRLTVL.

As to this clone: The sample holds other DNA sequences that translate to the same CDR3. The chain is built from TRBV9 and TRBJ2-3, with a tentative D call TRBD1 (5 bases). Looked up from germline, CDR1 is SGDLS and CDR2 is YYNGEE. V was shortened by 2 bases and J by 0 bases, with 7 bases between the two germline ends. CDR3 length: 14 amino acids. The CDR3 coding sequence is TGTGCCAGCAGCGTTAGGGGAAGCACAGATACGCAGTATTTT. It encodes CASSVRGSTDTQYF.